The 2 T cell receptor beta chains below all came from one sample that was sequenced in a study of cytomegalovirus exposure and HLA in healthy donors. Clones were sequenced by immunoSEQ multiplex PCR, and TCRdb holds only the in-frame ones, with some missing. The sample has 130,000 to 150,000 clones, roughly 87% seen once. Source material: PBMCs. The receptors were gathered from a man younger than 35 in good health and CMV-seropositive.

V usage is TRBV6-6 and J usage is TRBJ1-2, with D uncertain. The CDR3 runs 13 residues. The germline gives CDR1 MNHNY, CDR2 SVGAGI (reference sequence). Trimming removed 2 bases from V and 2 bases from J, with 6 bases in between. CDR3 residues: CASSYEENYGYTF. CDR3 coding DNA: TGTGCCAGCAGTTACGAGGAGAACTATGGCTACACCTTC.

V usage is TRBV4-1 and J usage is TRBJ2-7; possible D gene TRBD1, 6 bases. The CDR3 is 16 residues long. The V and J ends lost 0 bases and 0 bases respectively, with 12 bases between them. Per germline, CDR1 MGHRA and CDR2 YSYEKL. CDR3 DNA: TGCGCCAGCAGCCAAGACCCCGGGACATCCTCCTACGAGCAGTACTTC. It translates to CASSQDPGTSSYEQYF.